The sequence of this T cell receptor beta chain was determined in a study of technical replicates of blood from a few donors. Clones were read by immunoSEQ multiplex PCR, and TCRdb kept only the in-frame ones, dropping some. This table holds nearly 70,000 clones, 91% found once. The sequenced material came from PBMCs. The sequence came from a human donor in good health. Some clones in this sample may be carry-over from other donors' samples.

The CDR3 DNA reads as TGCAGCGTTGTTGACAGGACGGGTCGGGAGACCCAGTACTTC. This gives the protein CSVVDRTGRETQYF. The rearrangement joins TRBV29-1 to TRBJ2-5, with a possible D match to TRBD1 (6 bases). Trimming pared 4 bases from V and 5 bases from J, leaving 17 bases between. The V gene's germline CDR1 is SQVTM and CDR2 ANQGSEA. This CDR3 has 14 residues.